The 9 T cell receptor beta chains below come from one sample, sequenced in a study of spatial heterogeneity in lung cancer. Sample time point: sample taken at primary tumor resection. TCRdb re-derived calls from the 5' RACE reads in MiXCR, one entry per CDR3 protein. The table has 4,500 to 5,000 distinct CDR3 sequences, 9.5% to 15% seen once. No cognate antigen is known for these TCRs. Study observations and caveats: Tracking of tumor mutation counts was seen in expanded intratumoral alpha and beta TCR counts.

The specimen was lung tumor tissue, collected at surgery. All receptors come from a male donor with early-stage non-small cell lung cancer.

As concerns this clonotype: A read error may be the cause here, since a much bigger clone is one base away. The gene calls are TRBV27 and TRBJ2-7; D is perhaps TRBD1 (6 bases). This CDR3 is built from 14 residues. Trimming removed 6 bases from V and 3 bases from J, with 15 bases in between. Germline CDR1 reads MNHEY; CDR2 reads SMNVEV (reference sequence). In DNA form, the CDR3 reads TGTGCCAGCAGGAGACAGGAGAAAAACTACGAGCAGTACTTC. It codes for CASRRQEKNYEQYF.

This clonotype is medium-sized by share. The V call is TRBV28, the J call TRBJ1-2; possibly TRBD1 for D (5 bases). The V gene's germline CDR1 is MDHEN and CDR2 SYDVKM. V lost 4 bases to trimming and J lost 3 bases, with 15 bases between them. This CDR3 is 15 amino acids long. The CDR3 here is CASSSPSGGDYGYTF. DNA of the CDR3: TGTGCCAGCAGTTCCCCTTCTGGGGGGGACTATGGCTACACCTTC.

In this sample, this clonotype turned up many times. The CDR3 region is CASKGRTVDDNTMSYEQYF. As DNA, the CDR3 is TGTGCCAGCAAAGGGAGGACAGTAGACGATAACACCATGTCCTACGAGCAGTACTTC. The chain couples TRBV6-6 to TRBJ2-7, with D perhaps being TRBD1 or TRBD2 (6 bases each). Trimming stripped 7 bases from V and 1 base from J, with 29 bases between. Germline V gene sequence: CDR1 MNHNY, CDR2 SVGAGI (reference sequence). This CDR3 region has 19 residues.

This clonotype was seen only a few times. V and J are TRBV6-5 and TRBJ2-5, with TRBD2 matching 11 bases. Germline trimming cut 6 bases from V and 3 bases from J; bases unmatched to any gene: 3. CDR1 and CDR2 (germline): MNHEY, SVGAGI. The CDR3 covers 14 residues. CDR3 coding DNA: TGTGCCAGCAGGCCGGGACTAGCGGAAGAGACCCAGTACTTC. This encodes CASRPGLAEETQYF.

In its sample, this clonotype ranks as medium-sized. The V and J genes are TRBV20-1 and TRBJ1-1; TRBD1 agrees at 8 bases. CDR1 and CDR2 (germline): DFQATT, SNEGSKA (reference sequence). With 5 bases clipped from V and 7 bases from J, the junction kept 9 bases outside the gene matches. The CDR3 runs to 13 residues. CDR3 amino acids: CSAPSEQGDEAFF. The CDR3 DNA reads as TGCAGTGCTCCATCTGAACAGGGGGATGAAGCTTTCTTT.

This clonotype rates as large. The CDR3 protein is CASSLERSPNEQYF. The CDR3 nucleotides are TGTGCCAGCAGCTTGGAAAGGAGCCCCAACGAGCAGTACTTC. The chain employs TRBV5-5 and TRBJ2-7; D is unresolved. This CDR3 contains 14 residues. Germline loops: CDR1 SGHKS, CDR2 YYEKEE (reference sequence). V was shortened by 0 bases and J by 5 bases, with 12 bases between the two germline ends.

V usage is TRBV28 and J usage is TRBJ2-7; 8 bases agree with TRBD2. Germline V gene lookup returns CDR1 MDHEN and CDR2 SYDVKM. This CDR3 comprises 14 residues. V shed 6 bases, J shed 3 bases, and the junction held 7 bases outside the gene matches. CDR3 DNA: TGTGCCAGCAGGTCTGCGGGGGGAAACTACGAGCAGTACTTC. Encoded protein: CASRSAGGNYEQYF. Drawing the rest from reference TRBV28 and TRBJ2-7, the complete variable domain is DVKVTQSSRYLVKRTGEKVFLECVQDMDHENMFWYRQDPGLGLRLIYFSYDVKMKEKGDIPEGYSVSREKKERFSLILESASTNQTSMYLCASRSAGGNYEQYFGPGTRLTVT.

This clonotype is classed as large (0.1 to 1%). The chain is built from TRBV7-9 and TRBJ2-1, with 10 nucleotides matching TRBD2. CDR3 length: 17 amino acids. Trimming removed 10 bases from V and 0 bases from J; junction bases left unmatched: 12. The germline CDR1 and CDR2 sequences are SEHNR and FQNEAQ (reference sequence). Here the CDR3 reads CAKKPLSSGSSYNEQFF. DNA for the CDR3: TGTGCCAAAAAGCCTCTCTCTAGCGGGAGCTCCTACAATGAGCAGTTCTTC.

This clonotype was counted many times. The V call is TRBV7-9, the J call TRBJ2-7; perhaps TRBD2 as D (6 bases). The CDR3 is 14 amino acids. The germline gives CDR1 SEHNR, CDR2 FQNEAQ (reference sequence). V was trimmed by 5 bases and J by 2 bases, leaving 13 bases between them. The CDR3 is CASSPAAGPYEQYF. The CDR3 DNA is TGTGCCAGCAGCCCAGCCGCGGGGCCCTACGAGCAGTACTTC.